This record covers a single T cell receptor (beta chain). Profiled with immunoSEQ multiplex PCR; TCRdb holds only in-frame clones, not every one. Among about 200,000 clones listed, about 85% were seen once. The data stem from a study of blood T cell repertoires in COVID-19. Background on the study: The samples span acute and convalescent COVID-19 from the United States, Italy and Spain.

Each participant's cohort was designated according to participant-reported clinical history. Sequencing was performed on PBMCs or T cells enriched from blood (not recorded which). This receptor was taken from a woman aged 30 to 39 who had recovered from COVID-19.

In nucleotides, the CDR3 is TGTGCCAGCTCACCGACATCCCCCGGTACGGACAATGAGCAGTTCTTC. Protein product: CASSPTSPGTDNEQFF. The chain joins TRBV18 to TRBJ2-1; no definite D call. From germline, CDR1 is KGHSH and CDR2 LQKENI. Trimming pared 3 bases from V and 5 bases from J, leaving 17 bases between. CDR3 length equals 16 residues.